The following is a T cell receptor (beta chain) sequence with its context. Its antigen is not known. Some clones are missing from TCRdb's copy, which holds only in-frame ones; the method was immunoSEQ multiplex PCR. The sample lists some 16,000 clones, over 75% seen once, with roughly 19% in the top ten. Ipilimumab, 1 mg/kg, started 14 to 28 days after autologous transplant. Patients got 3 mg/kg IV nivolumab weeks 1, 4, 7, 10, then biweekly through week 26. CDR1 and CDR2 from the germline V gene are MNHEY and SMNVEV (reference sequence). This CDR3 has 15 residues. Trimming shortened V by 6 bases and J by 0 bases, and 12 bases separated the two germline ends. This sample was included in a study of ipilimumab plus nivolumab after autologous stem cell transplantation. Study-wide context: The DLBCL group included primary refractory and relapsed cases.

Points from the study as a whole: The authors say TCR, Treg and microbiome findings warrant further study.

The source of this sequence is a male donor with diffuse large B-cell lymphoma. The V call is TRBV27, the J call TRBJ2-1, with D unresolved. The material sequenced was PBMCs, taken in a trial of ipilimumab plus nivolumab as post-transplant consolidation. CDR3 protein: CASRPTGRSYNEQFF. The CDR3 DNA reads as TGTGCCAGCAGACCTACCGGACGCTCCTACAATGAGCAGTTCTTC.